These 20 T cell receptor beta chains came from one sample sequenced in a study of blood T cell repertoires in COVID-19. Method: immunoSEQ multiplex PCR; TCRdb's copy keeps in-frame clones and lacks some. The sample lists 290,000 or so clones; roughly 89% were seen once. The sequencing sample was made of PBMCs or T cells enriched from blood (not recorded which). The receptor set was obtained from a woman under 30 with acute COVID-19.

This chain connects TRBV10-3 to TRBJ2-2; perhaps TRBD1 as D (7 bases). The V end lost 7 bases, the J end lost 5 bases, and 14 bases lay between the germline ends. The CDR3 contains 14 residues. In germline, CDR1 is ENHRY, CDR2 SYGVKD. The chain's CDR3 is CAITEQGRTGELFF. CDR3 bases: TGTGCCATCACAGAACAGGGGAGGACCGGGGAGCTGTTTTTT.

This clone was seen a single time. V usage is TRBV9 and J usage is TRBJ1-4; D is perhaps TRBD1 (5 bases). The CDR3 is 15 amino acids. V gave up 0 bases and J gave up 7 bases, with 13 bases separating them. Germline-derived CDR1 and CDR2 are SGDLS and YYNGEE. CDR3 in amino acids: CASSVVGDIGEKLFF. As DNA, the CDR3 is TGTGCCAGCAGCGTAGTAGGGGATATCGGTGAAAAACTGTTTTTT.

The chain uses TRBV29-1 and TRBJ1-1; TRBD1 aligns across 7 bases. This CDR3 comprises 13 residues. V shed 6 bases, J shed 5 bases, and the junction held 9 bases outside the gene matches. Germline V gene sequence: CDR1 SQVTM, CDR2 ANQGSEA. The CDR3 region has the DNA TGCAGCGTACGGAGGGGGCTTGGAACTGAAGCTTTCTTT. It is translated as CSVRRGLGTEAFF.

The chain uses TRBV2 and TRBJ1-2, with D possibly TRBD1 on 6 matching bases. This CDR3 is 13 amino acids long. Per the germline V gene, CDR1 is SNHLY and CDR2 is FYNNEI. Trimming removed 5 bases at V and 6 bases at J, with 13 bases between. The CDR3 nucleotides read TGTGCCAGCAGTATACAGGGCGTAGATGGCTACACCTTC. Translated, it gives CASSIQGVDGYTF. The full variable domain, with the rest looked up from reference TRBV2 and TRBJ1-2, is EPEVTQTPSHQVTQMGQEVILRCVPISNHLYFYWYRQILGQKVEFLVSFYNNEISEKSEIFDDQFSVERPDGSNFTLKIRSTKLEDSAMYFCASSIQGVDGYTFGSGTRLTVV.

The V call is TRBV14, the J call TRBJ1-6; tentatively, D is TRBD1 (6 bases). Per the germline V gene, CDR1 is SGHDN and CDR2 is FVKESK. V was clipped by 3 bases and J by 1 base, with 16 bases between them. The CDR3 contains 18 residues. DNA for the CDR3: TGTGCCAGCAGCCATATGTGGGGGCTTAGGTCCTATAATTCACCCCTCCACTTT. Its protein is CASSHMWGLRSYNSPLHF. Drawing the rest from reference TRBV14 and TRBJ1-6, the complete variable domain is EAGVTQFPSHSVIEKGQTVTLRCDPISGHDNLYWYRRVMGKEIKFLLHFVKESKQDESGMPNNRFLAERTGGTYSTLKVQPAELEDSGVYFCASSHMWGLRSYNSPLHFGNGTRLTVT.

The chain is built from TRBV28 and TRBJ1-2; the D is unclear. Trimming shortened V by 4 bases and J by 2 bases, and 8 bases separated the two germline ends. CDR3 size: 13 residues. Germline loops: CDR1 MDHEN, CDR2 SYDVKM. The CDR3 reads CASSSGLNYGYTF. CDR3 sequence (DNA): TGTGCCAGCAGTTCGGGGTTGAACTATGGCTACACCTTC.

The chain uses TRBV7-3 and TRBJ2-3; a possible D gene is TRBD1 (6 bases). Germline V gene data show CDR1 as SGHTA and CDR2 as FQGTGA. CDR3 length: 14 amino acids. Trimming cost V 5 bases and J 2 bases, with 11 bases left between them. In DNA form, the CDR3 reads TGTGCCAGCAGCCCCCAGGGGAACACAGATACGCAGTATTTT. As protein: CASSPQGNTDTQYF.

This chain joins TRBV28 and TRBJ2-7; 7 positions agree with TRBD1. V shed 8 bases, J shed 2 bases, and the junction held 6 bases outside the gene matches. Germline lookup yields CDR1 MDHEN and CDR2 SYDVKM. CDR3 length: 13 amino acids. The CDR3: CASLRDSPYEQYF. CDR3 sequence (DNA): TGTGCCAGCCTTCGGGACAGTCCCTACGAGCAGTACTTC. Drawing the rest from reference TRBV28 and TRBJ2-7, the complete variable domain is DVKVTQSSRYLVKRTGEKVFLECVQDMDHENMFWYRQDPGLGLRLIYFSYDVKMKEKGDIPEGYSVSREKKERFSLILESASTNQTSMYLCASLRDSPYEQYFGPGTRLTVT.

Note on this clone: The sample contains more than one DNA sequence encoding this CDR3. The J gene is TRBJ1-1, the V gene TRBV7-9, with 9 bases identical to TRBD1. Trimming at V came to 6 bases and at J to 1 base, leaving 3 bases not matched to a gene. This CDR3 is 14 amino acids long. Looked up from germline, CDR1 is SEHNR and CDR2 is FQNEAQ (reference sequence). The CDR3 DNA reads as TGTGCCAGCAGTCCGGACAGGGGGAACACTGAAGCTTTCTTT. This sequence encodes CASSPDRGNTEAFF.

The chain combines TRBV2 with TRBJ2-1; TRBD2 agrees at 13 bases. There are 14 residues in the CDR3. From germline, CDR1 is SNHLY and CDR2 FYNNEI. CDR3 DNA sequence: TGTGCGGGGGGGACTAGCGGGAAAAACAATGAGCAGTTCTTC. It yields the protein CAGGTSGKNNEQFF.

V usage is TRBV18 and J usage is TRBJ1-3, with D perhaps TRBD1 (5 bases). Trimming took 3 bases from V and 0 from J, leaving 9 bases between them. Germline values: CDR1 KGHSH, CDR2 LQKENI. CDR3 length: 15 amino acids. The CDR3 loop reads CASSPDRYSGNTIYF. CDR3 in DNA: TGTGCCAGCTCACCCGACAGATACTCTGGAAACACCATATATTTT.

The genes are TRBV7-9 and TRBJ1-2, with 12 bases aligning to TRBD1. The junction had 3 bases not matched to a gene; V was cut back by 3 bases and J by 4 bases. The CDR3 is 15 amino acids. In germline, CDR1 is SEHNR, CDR2 FQNEAQ (reference sequence). DNA for the CDR3: TGTGCCAGCAGCTTCCGGGACAGGGGGCCCTATGGCTACACCTTC. Translating gives CASSFRDRGPYGYTF.

The chain carries TRBV19 and TRBJ1-3; D is unclear. The CDR3 spans 14 residues. In germline, CDR1 is LNHDA, CDR2 SQIVND (reference sequence). V lost 7 bases and J lost 3, with 13 bases in between. The chain's CDR3 is CASKFAVIGNTIYF. DNA for the CDR3: TGTGCCAGTAAATTCGCGGTCATTGGAAACACCATATATTTT.

CDR3 in DNA: TGTGCCAGCAGCCCTTGGACAGGGGGCGGTGAAAAACTGTTTTTT. This gives the protein CASSPWTGGGEKLFF. The chain employs TRBV7-9 and TRBJ1-4; TRBD1 agrees at 11 bases. CDR1 is SEHNR and CDR2 is FQNEAQ in the germline V gene (reference sequence). CDR3 size: 15 residues. Trimming took 5 bases from V and 7 from J; bases not matched to a gene: 6.

The V gene is TRBV5-1, the J gene TRBJ1-4; D might be TRBD1 (5 bases). The germline V gene encodes CDR1 SGHRS and CDR2 YFSETQ. The CDR3 has 16 amino acids. V was clipped by 4 bases and J by 7 bases, with 20 bases between them. The CDR3: CASSPGGQGTGEKLFF. The CDR3 coding sequence is TGCGCCAGCAGCCCGGGAGGCCAGGGTACGGGTGAAAAACTGTTTTTT.

The CDR3 sequence: CASSYTENTEAFF. CDR3 nucleotide sequence: TGCGCCAGCAGCTATACAGAGAACACTGAAGCTTTCTTT. This chain links TRBV5-1 with TRBJ1-1; D unresolved. V lost 3 bases to trimming and J lost 1 base, with 7 bases between them. Germline V gene sequence: CDR1 SGHRS, CDR2 YFSETQ. The CDR3 loop spans 13 amino acids.

This chain connects TRBV3-1 (or the pseudogene TRBV3-2) to TRBJ2-7; 9 nucleotides agree with TRBD2. V lost 7 bases, J lost 6 bases, and 13 bases stayed unmatched. The germline V gene has CDR1 LGHDT and CDR2 YNNKEL (reference sequence). This CDR3 is built from 15 residues. CDR3 DNA sequence: TGTGCCAGCACCATAGGGATAGCGGGAGTCGTCGAGCAGTACTTC. This encodes CASTIGIAGVVEQYF.

V is TRBV28 and J is TRBJ2-7; 8 nucleotides line up with TRBD2. Trimming took 8 bases from V and 3 from J; bases not matched to a gene: 9. The length of the CDR3 is 14 residues. The germline CDR1 and CDR2 sequences are MDHEN and SYDVKM. CDR3 residues: CASGRAGANYEQYF. Written as DNA, the CDR3 is TGTGCCAGCGGGCGAGCGGGAGCAAACTACGAGCAGTACTTC.

A single count supports this clone. The chain combines TRBV6-5 with TRBJ2-1, with D possibly TRBD2 on 6 matching bases. V lost 5 bases, J lost 1 base, and 12 bases lay in between. There are 15 residues in the CDR3. Germline CDR1 reads MNHEY; CDR2 reads SVGAGI. The CDR3 region has the DNA TGTGCCAGCAGTACAGAACTAGCTTCCTACAATGAGCAGTTCTTC. Amino acids: CASSTELASYNEQFF.

The rearrangement joins TRBV25-1 to TRBJ1-4; possibly TRBD1 for D (5 bases). The CDR3 has 16 amino acids. V was pared by 2 bases and J by 8 bases, with 18 bases between. CDR1 MGHDK and CDR2 SYGVNS come from the germline V gene. Written as DNA, the CDR3 is TGTGCCAGCAGTGAAACCTTCAGTGGGACTCGGGAAAAACTGTTTTTT. It specifies CASSETFSGTREKLFF.